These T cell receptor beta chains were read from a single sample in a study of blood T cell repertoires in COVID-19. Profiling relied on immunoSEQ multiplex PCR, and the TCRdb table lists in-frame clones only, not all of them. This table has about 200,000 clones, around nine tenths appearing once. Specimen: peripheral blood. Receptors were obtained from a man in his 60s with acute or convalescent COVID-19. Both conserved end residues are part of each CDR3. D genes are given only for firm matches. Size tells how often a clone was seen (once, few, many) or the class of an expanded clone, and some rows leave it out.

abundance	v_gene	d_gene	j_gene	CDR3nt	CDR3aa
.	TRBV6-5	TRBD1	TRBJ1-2	TGTGCCAGCACCTTAGAGACAGGGGGCCTCAATGGCTACACCTTC	CASTLETGGLNGYTF
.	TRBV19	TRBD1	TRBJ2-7	TGTGCCAGTAGTACCCCGGGACAGGGACTCTACGAGCAGTACTTC	CASSTPGQGLYEQYF
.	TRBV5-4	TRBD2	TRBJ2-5	TGTGCCAGCAGCTCCAGGACTAGCGGGGCACAAGAGACCCAGTACTTC	CASSSRTSGAQETQYF
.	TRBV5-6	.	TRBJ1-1	TGTGCCAGCAGCCTCCCGGGGGGGAACACTGAAGCTTTCTTT	CASSLPGGNTEAFF
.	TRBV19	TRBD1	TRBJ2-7	TGTGCCAGTAGTAACCGGGACAGATACGAGCAGTACTTC	CASSNRDRYEQYF
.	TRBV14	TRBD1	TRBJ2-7	TGTGCCAGCAGCCAGGCTCCGGGACAGGGTAGCTACGAGCAGTACTTC	CASSQAPGQGSYEQYF
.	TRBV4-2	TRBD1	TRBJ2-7	TGTGCCAGCAGCCAAGCGACAGGGGGTTCCTACGAGCAGTACTTC	CASSQATGGSYEQYF
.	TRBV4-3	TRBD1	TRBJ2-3	TGCGCCAGCAGCCAAGAGTTTATACAGGGGGACACAGATACGCAGTATTTT	CASSQEFIQGDTDTQYF
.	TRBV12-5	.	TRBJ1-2	TGTGCTAGTGGTTTGGCGCAGGGTCTTGGCTACACCTTC	CASGLAQGLGYTF
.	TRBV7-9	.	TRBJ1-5	TGTGCCAGCAGCTTAGCGCGGGGGGGCGGCAATCAGCCCCAGCATTTT	CASSLARGGGNQPQHF
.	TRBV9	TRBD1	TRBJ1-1	TGTGCCAGCAGCGCTCGGGACAGGGGCATGAACACTGAAGCTTTCTTT	CASSARDRGMNTEAFF
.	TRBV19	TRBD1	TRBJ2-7	TGTGCCAGTAGTATCTGGACAGGGGACGAGCAGTACTTC	CASSIWTGDEQYF
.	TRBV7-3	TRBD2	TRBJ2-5	TGTGCCAGCAGTCGTGGTGGTATAGCGGGGGGGCGCCGGGAGACCCAGTACTTC	CASSRGGIAGGRRETQYF
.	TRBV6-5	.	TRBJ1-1	TGTGCCAGCAGTTACTCGAGGCTTACTGAAGCTTTCTTT	CASSYSRLTEAFF
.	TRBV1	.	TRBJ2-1	TGCACCAGCAGCCAAGGCAAATCCCGGGACAGGGTATCTGAGCAGTTCTTC	CTSSQGKSRDRVSEQFF
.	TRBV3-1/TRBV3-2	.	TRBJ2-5	TGTGCCAGCAGCCACCTAGACAGGACCTGGGAGACCCAGTACTTC	CASSHLDRTWETQYF
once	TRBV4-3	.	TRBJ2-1	TGCGCCAGCAGCCAGGAAGGTCTTGGGGAGAATGAGCAGTTCTTC	CASSQEGLGENEQFF
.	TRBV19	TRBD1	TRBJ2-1	TGTGCCAGTAGTATTACGCAAGGGTCCCGGGACAGTCCACAATTCTCCTACAATGAGCAGTTCTTC	CASSITQGSRDSPQFSYNEQFF
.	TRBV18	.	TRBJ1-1	TGTGCCAGCTCATATAGGGGCACTGAAGCTTTCTTT	CASSYRGTEAFF
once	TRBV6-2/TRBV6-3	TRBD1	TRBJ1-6	TGTGCCAGCAGTCACTACAGGGGGCCTGCGGATTCACCCCTCCACTTT	CASSHYRGPADSPLHF
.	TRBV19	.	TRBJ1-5	TGTGCCAGCGAGCCCCTGACAGTCAATCAGCCCCAGCATTTT	CASEPLTVNQPQHF
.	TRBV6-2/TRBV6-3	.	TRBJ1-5	TGTGCCAGCAGTTACTCTCGTCAGCCCCAGCATTTT	CASSYSRQPQHF
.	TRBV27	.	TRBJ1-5	TGTGCCAGCAGTTTAGGCACAGGGCTCCTCAATCAGCCCCAGCATTTT	CASSLGTGLLNQPQHF
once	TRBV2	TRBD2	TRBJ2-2	TGTGCCAGCGCGGGAGGGGAAAGGGACGGGGAGCTGTTTTTT	CASAGGERDGELFF
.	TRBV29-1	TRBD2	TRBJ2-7	TGCAGCGTGCCGGGGGGTGCCTACTCCTACGAGCAGTACTTC	CSVPGGAYSYEQYF
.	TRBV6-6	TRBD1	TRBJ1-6	TGTGCCAGCAGTTCCCCTCGGGTGACAGGGTCACCCCTCCACTTT	CASSSPRVTGSPLHF
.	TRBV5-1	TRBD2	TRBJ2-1	TGCGCCAGCAGCCCAACGCCCCTAGCGGGGGGACCATTTCTCTACAATGAGCAGTTCTTC	CASSPTPLAGGPFLYNEQFF